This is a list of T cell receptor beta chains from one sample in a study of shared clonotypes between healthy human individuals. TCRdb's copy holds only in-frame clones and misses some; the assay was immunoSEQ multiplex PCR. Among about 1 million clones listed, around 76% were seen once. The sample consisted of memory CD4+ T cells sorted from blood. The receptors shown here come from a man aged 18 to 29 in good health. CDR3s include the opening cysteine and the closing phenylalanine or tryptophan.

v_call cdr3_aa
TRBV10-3 CATRDGATNEKLFF
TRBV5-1 CASSLDNRDSQYF
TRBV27 CASRLTGNTEAFF
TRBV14 CASSQDWGGNSPLHF
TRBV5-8 CASRSPGLAGGPEGQFF
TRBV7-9 CASSPLGLAGVNEQFF
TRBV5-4 CASSPGTFDAGELFF
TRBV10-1 CASSVNRATGELFF
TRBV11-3 CASSLAAGGYTF
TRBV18 CASSPPEGRNTIYF
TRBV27 CASSTPSQGGNEKLFF
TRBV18 CASSPPLGNAGGYTF
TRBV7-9 CASSLAWLDSSYEQYF
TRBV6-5 CASGRYEQYF
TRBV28 CASSLSQTYEQYF
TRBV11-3 CASSFKVGEQFF
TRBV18 CASSPGRNQNTEAFF
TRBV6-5 CASSYRPGNTIYF